This is a list of T cell receptor beta chains from one sample in a study of OX40 agonist ivuxolimab in advanced cancers. Profiled with immunoSEQ multiplex PCR; TCRdb holds only in-frame clones, not every one. Of 75,000 to 80,000 clones listed, over 85% are singletons. The specimen comprised CD4+ or CD8+ T cells sorted from blood, sampled in a trial of the OX40 agonist ivuxolimab. Source of these receptors: an adult with an advanced solid tumor such as melanoma, head and neck, liver or kidney cancer. Both conserved end residues are part of each CDR3. D genes are given only for firm matches. Expanded clones get a size class; other rows say once, few or many, or leave the size out.

V gene: TRBV25-1
clone size: -
J gene: TRBJ1-1
D gene: -
CDR3 DNA: TGTGCCAGCAGTGATGGGGCCACTGAAGCTTTCTTT
CDR3 protein: CASSDGATEAFF

V gene: TRBV4-2
clone size: once
J gene: TRBJ2-7
D gene: TRBD2
CDR3 DNA: TGTGCCAGCAGCCATATCGGGACTAGCGGCTACGAGCAGTACTTC
CDR3 protein: CASSHIGTSGYEQYF

V gene: TRBV12-5
clone size: -
J gene: TRBJ2-1
D gene: -
CDR3 DNA: TGTGCTAGTGGTCTTGCCGATGCTGAGCAGTTCTTC
CDR3 protein: CASGLADAEQFF

V gene: TRBV5-6
clone size: -
J gene: TRBJ2-2
D gene: -
CDR3 DNA: TGTGCCAGCAGCTTATCGTCGAGGTTAGGGAACACCGGGGAGCTGTTTTTT
CDR3 protein: CASSLSSRLGNTGELFF

V gene: TRBV6-1
clone size: -
J gene: TRBJ1-4
D gene: -
CDR3 DNA: TGTGCCAGCAGTGAACGGGAGGCAGCCGTTATTTCAACTAATGAAAAACTGTTTTTT
CDR3 protein: CASSEREAAVISTNEKLFF

V gene: TRBV7-9
clone size: -
J gene: TRBJ2-7
D gene: TRBD1
CDR3 DNA: TGTGCCAGCAGCTTTACGACAGGGGGCGCGGGGGAGCAGTACTTC
CDR3 protein: CASSFTTGGAGEQYF

V gene: TRBV4-3
clone size: -
J gene: TRBJ2-3
D gene: TRBD2
CDR3 DNA: TGCGCCAGCAGCCACCTACTAGCGGAGAACACAGATACGCAGTATTTT
CDR3 protein: CASSHLLAENTDTQYF

V gene: TRBV6-4
clone size: -
J gene: TRBJ2-1
D gene: -
CDR3 DNA: TGTGCCAGCAGTGACTCAACTGACTTAGGTGGGCAGTTCTTC
CDR3 protein: CASSDSTDLGGQFF

V gene: TRBV11-2
clone size: -
J gene: TRBJ2-7
D gene: -
CDR3 DNA: TGTGCCAGCAGGACGACAGCCTACGAGCAGTACTTC
CDR3 protein: CASRTTAYEQYF

V gene: TRBV13
clone size: -
J gene: TRBJ1-2
D gene: -
CDR3 DNA: TGTGCCAGCAGCTTAGGGGATGGGGGTCGCTATGGCTACACCTTC
CDR3 protein: CASSLGDGGRYGYTF

V gene: TRBV11-2
clone size: -
J gene: TRBJ1-3
D gene: -
CDR3 DNA: TGTGCCAGCAGCTTAGGTCCCCCCGGGGTTGACTCTGGAAACACCATATATTTT
CDR3 protein: CASSLGPPGVDSGNTIYF

V gene: TRBV25-1
clone size: -
J gene: TRBJ1-2
D gene: TRBD1
CDR3 DNA: TGTGCCAGCAGTGAACAGGGGGCGGAAGGCTACACCTTC
CDR3 protein: CASSEQGAEGYTF